The 9 T cell receptor beta chains below all came from one sample that was sequenced in a study of cytomegalovirus exposure and HLA in healthy donors. Researchers ran the PCR with 60 Vbeta and 13 Jbeta primers. Profiling relied on immunoSEQ multiplex PCR, and the TCRdb table lists in-frame clones only, not all of them. The clone table shows under 200,000 clones, with the ten largest holding approximately 0.8%. Sequences were obtained from PBMCs. Receptors were obtained from a woman younger than 35 in good health and CMV-seropositive.

The rearrangement uses TRBV19 and TRBJ1-5; 7 nucleotides agree with TRBD1. CDR3 size: 15 residues. J gave up 5 bases and V 5 bases, and 9 bases lay outside the gene matches. Germline V gene sequence: CDR1 LNHDA, CDR2 SQIVND (reference sequence). This CDR3 is CASSPTGAGYQPQHF. The CDR3, as DNA: TGTGCCAGTAGTCCAACAGGGGCGGGCTATCAGCCCCAGCATTTT.

The CDR3 coding sequence is TGTGCCAGCATCCCCTCGGACAGCTATGGCTACACCTTC. Encoded protein: CASIPSDSYGYTF. The V gene is TRBV6-6, the J gene TRBJ1-2; D may be TRBD1 (6 bases). The length of the CDR3 is 13 residues. Germline values: CDR1 MNHNY, CDR2 SVGAGI (reference sequence). V lost 7 bases to trimming and J lost 4 bases, with 13 bases between them.

The V gene is TRBV19, the J gene TRBJ2-3; 9 bases match TRBD2. Germline CDR1 and CDR2: LNHDA and SQIVND (reference sequence). J lost 2 bases, V lost 7 bases, and 7 bases had no gene match. CDR3 length: 15 amino acids. CDR3 sequence reads: CASNKREVFTDTQYF. The CDR3 bases are TGTGCCAGTAACAAGCGGGAGGTGTTCACAGATACGCAGTATTTT.

This chain uses TRBV5-4 with TRBJ2-1, with D perhaps TRBD2 (6 bases). The CDR3 covers 15 residues. Trimming shortened V by 4 bases and J by 6 bases, and 17 bases separated the two germline ends. Germline CDR1 SGHNT, CDR2 YYREEE (reference sequence). The CDR3 reads CASSAERPGGNEQFF. In DNA, the CDR3 is TGTGCCAGCAGCGCGGAAAGACCCGGGGGCAATGAGCAGTTCTTC.

The chain carries TRBV7-8 and TRBJ2-3; possible D gene TRBD2, 6 bases. The ends were cut back, 5 bases at V and 0 bases at J, with 21 bases in the middle. Per the germline V gene, CDR1 is SGHVS and CDR2 is FQNEAQ. The CDR3 length is 18 residues. Here the CDR3 reads CASSTRGGLQTSTDTQYF. Here the CDR3 DNA reads TGTGCCAGCAGCACACGTGGGGGACTCCAAACTAGCACAGATACGCAGTATTTT.

J is TRBJ2-7 and V is TRBV30; D might be TRBD2 (6 bases). This CDR3 spans 16 amino acids. V was pared by 2 bases and J by 0 bases, with 17 bases between. Germline V gene data show CDR1 as GTSNPN and CDR2 as SVGIG (reference sequence). CDR3 sequence reads: CAWSPGSGDSSYEQYF. CDR3 DNA sequence: TGTGCCTGGAGTCCCGGGAGCGGCGATAGCTCCTACGAGCAGTACTTC.

The rearrangement uses TRBV4-3 and TRBJ2-7, with 10 bases fitting TRBD2. The ends lost 5 bases at V and 5 bases at J; junction bases unmatched: 15. Germline V gene sequence: CDR1 LGHNA, CDR2 YSLEER. The CDR3 sequence is 17 residues long. The CDR3 DNA follows: TGCGCCAGCAGCGATTTAAAGCGGGGGGGCCAGGTGGACGAGCAGTACTTC. It codes for CASSDLKRGGQVDEQYF.

The chain is built from TRBV19 and TRBJ1-5; no definite D call. The CDR3 runs 12 residues. Germline V gives CDR1 LNHDA, CDR2 SQIVND (reference sequence). Trimming pared 4 bases from V and 4 bases from J, leaving 5 bases between. CDR3 nucleotides: TGTGCCAGTAGTAGAGTAAATCAGCCCCAGCATTTT. Its translation: CASSRVNQPQHF.

The chain has TRBV15 and TRBJ1-1; 7 positions match TRBD1. The CDR3 sequence is 16 residues long. CDR1 and CDR2 (germline): LNHNV, YYDKDF (reference sequence). The V and J ends lost 3 bases and 6 bases, in that order; junction bases with no gene match: 13. CDR3: CATSSSPDRVFPEAFF. As DNA, the CDR3 is TGTGCCACCAGCAGCTCCCCCGACAGGGTGTTCCCTGAAGCTTTCTTT.